Described below is a single TCR beta chain sequence and its context. The sample originates from a study of blood T cell repertoires in COVID-19. The V gene lost 6 bases and the J gene lost 9 bases, with 15 bases spanning the gap. The CDR3 sequence is 13 residues long. Germline assignment: CDR1 SNHLY and CDR2 FYNNEI. Profiled with immunoSEQ multiplex PCR; TCRdb holds only in-frame clones, not every one. This table holds 100,000 to 150,000 clones, about 80% found once. The sequence came from a woman aged 50 to 60 with acute or convalescent COVID-19. Sequencing was carried out using peripheral blood. The chain combines TRBV2 with TRBJ2-1; no definite D call. CDR3 sequence: CASRKFPGGEQFF. The CDR3 DNA reads as TGTGCCAGCAGGAAATTCCCGGGTGGTGAGCAGTTCTTC.